Listed below are T cell receptor beta chains from one sample, sequenced in a study of OX40 agonist ivuxolimab in advanced cancers. TCRdb's copy holds only in-frame clones and misses some; the assay was immunoSEQ multiplex PCR. The table includes about 72,000 clones, approximately 92% detected once. The sample in question was CD4+ or CD8+ T cells sorted from blood, obtained in a trial of the OX40 agonist ivuxolimab. The receptors shown here come from an adult with an advanced solid tumor such as melanoma, head and neck, liver or kidney cancer. Each CDR3 is given with its conserved first and last residue. The D gene is left open where the match is weak. Rows give clone size only sometimes, using once, few, many, or a class for an expanded clone.

J: TRBJ2-1; V: TRBV6-1; size: -; D: -; CDR3: CASSEFLVASVDNEQFF; DNA: TGTGCCAGCAGTGAATTTCTTGTGGCTAGCGTAGACAATGAGCAGTTCTTC
J: TRBJ2-1; V: TRBV11-2; size: -; D: TRBD2; CDR3: CASSLPLGLADNEQFF; DNA: TGTGCCAGCAGCTTACCCCTGGGACTAGCGGACAATGAGCAGTTCTTC
J: TRBJ2-5; V: TRBV6-5; size: -; D: -; CDR3: CASNRPDLIFRAQYF; DNA: TGTGCCAGCAATAGACCGGACCTAATTTTCAGGGCGCAGTACTTC
J: TRBJ1-2; V: TRBV5-1; size: -; D: -; CDR3: CASSLSRNYGYTF; DNA: TGCGCCAGCAGCTTGTCCAGGAACTATGGCTACACCTTC
J: TRBJ2-7; V: TRBV11-2; size: -; D: -; CDR3: CASRDSFSFYEQYF; DNA: TGTGCCAGCAGGGACAGTTTTTCTTTCTACGAGCAGTACTTC
J: TRBJ2-3; V: TRBV9; size: -; D: TRBD1; CDR3: CASSETGGTIQGDTQYF; DNA: TGTGCCAGCAGTGAGACAGGGGGGACGATTCAAGGGGATACGCAGTATTTT
J: TRBJ2-1; V: TRBV4-1; size: -; D: TRBD2; CDR3: CASSQDWRTSGGYNEQFF; DNA: TGCGCCAGCAGCCAAGATTGGCGGACTAGCGGGGGATACAATGAGCAGTTCTTC
J: TRBJ2-7; V: TRBV5-1; size: once; D: -; CDR3: CASSLDTAGWQEQYF; DNA: TGCGCCAGCAGCTTGGATACGGCAGGGTGGCAGGAGCAGTACTTC
J: TRBJ1-6; V: TRBV5-6; size: -; D: -; CDR3: CASSLVDGDLPLHF; DNA: TGTGCCAGCAGCTTGGTTGATGGGGACCTGCCCCTCCACTTT
J: TRBJ2-1; V: TRBV30; size: -; D: TRBD2; CDR3: CAWNLAGGRNEQFF; DNA: TGTGCCTGGAACCTAGCGGGGGGGAGAAATGAGCAGTTCTTC
J: TRBJ1-6; V: TRBV30; size: -; D: -; CDR3: CAWSTGGGGDSPLHF; DNA: TGTGCCTGGAGTACGGGAGGGGGGGGCGATTCACCCCTCCACTTT
J: TRBJ1-4; V: TRBV5-6; size: -; D: -; CDR3: CASSLGQRETFF; DNA: TGTGCCAGCAGCTTGGGACAGCGCGAAACATTTTTT
J: TRBJ2-3; V: TRBV30; size: -; D: TRBD2; CDR3: CAWRASGADTQYF; DNA: TGTGCCTGGAGGGCTAGCGGGGCAGATACGCAGTATTTT
J: TRBJ1-2; V: TRBV7-9; size: -; D: -; CDR3: CASSLVGGGGENYGYTF; DNA: TGTGCCAGCAGCTTAGTAGGCGGTGGCGGCGAAAACTATGGCTACACCTTC
J: TRBJ2-2; V: TRBV6-5; size: medium-sized; D: -; CDR3: CASSRANTGELFF; DNA: TGTGCCAGCAGTCGTGCGAACACCGGGGAGCTGTTTTTT
J: TRBJ2-7; V: TRBV7-8; size: -; D: TRBD2; CDR3: CASSSSGLASYEQYF; DNA: TGTGCCAGCAGCTCATCGGGACTAGCCTCGTACGAGCAGTACTTC
J: TRBJ2-5; V: TRBV6-1; size: once; D: TRBD2; CDR3: CASSDVSGRTRQETQYF; DNA: TGTGCCAGCAGTGATGTAAGCGGGAGAACGAGGCAAGAGACCCAGTACTTC
J: TRBJ2-6; V: TRBV29-1; size: -; D: TRBD2; CDR3: CSVVRTSGGSGANVLTF; DNA: TGCAGCGTTGTCCGAACTAGCGGGGGCTCTGGGGCCAACGTCCTGACTTTC
J: TRBJ1-1; V: TRBV29-1; size: -; D: -; CDR3: CSVIRGEAFF; DNA: TGCAGCGTGATCCGGGGCGAAGCTTTCTTT
J: TRBJ2-1; V: TRBV15; size: -; D: -; CDR3: CATSRGDSNEQFF; DNA: TGTGCCACCAGCCGGGGTGACAGCAATGAGCAGTTCTTC
J: TRBJ2-7; V: TRBV9; size: -; D: TRBD2; CDR3: CASSARAGEAYEQYF; DNA: TGTGCCAGCAGCGCCAGAGCGGGGGAAGCCTACGAGCAGTACTTC
J: TRBJ1-5; V: TRBV19; size: -; D: -; CDR3: CASKLGGQPQHF; DNA: TGTGCCAGTAAATTGGGGGGTCAGCCCCAGCATTTT
J: TRBJ1-5; V: TRBV2; size: -; D: -; CDR3: CASWAGAGQPQHF; DNA: TGTGCCAGCTGGGCCGGGGCTGGACAGCCCCAGCATTTT
J: TRBJ1-5; V: TRBV7-8; size: -; D: -; CDR3: CASSLPGKQPQHF; DNA: TGTGCCAGCAGCTTGCCGGGGAAACAGCCCCAGCATTTT
J: TRBJ1-2; V: TRBV6-1; size: -; D: TRBD1; CDR3: CATDPGTGVYGYTF; DNA: TGTGCCACCGATCCCGGGACAGGGGTCTATGGCTACACCTTC
J: TRBJ1-5; V: TRBV19; size: -; D: -; CDR3: CASSMGGVSNQPQHF; DNA: TGTGCCAGTAGTATGGGAGGAGTTAGCAATCAGCCCCAGCATTTT
J: TRBJ1-1; V: TRBV2; size: -; D: TRBD1; CDR3: CASSRRGQGASGTEAFF; DNA: TGTGCCAGCAGCCGCAGGGGACAGGGGGCATCGGGCACTGAAGCTTTCTTT
J: TRBJ2-5; V: TRBV4-2; size: once; D: -; CDR3: CASSQEANQETQYF; DNA: TGTGCCAGCAGCCAAGAGGCTAACCAAGAGACCCAGTACTTC
J: TRBJ1-1; V: TRBV7-9; size: -; D: -; CDR3: CASSLPTGLRSGAFF; DNA: TGTGCCAGCAGCTTACCGACGGGGTTACGGAGTGGGGCTTTCTTT
J: TRBJ2-3; V: TRBV2; size: -; D: TRBD2; CDR3: CASSTLAGADTQYF; DNA: TGTGCCAGCAGTACACTAGCGGGAGCCGATACGCAGTATTTT
J: TRBJ2-5; V: TRBV2; size: -; D: -; CDR3: CASSPRRTGETQYF; DNA: TGTGCCAGCAGTCCACGCAGAACCGGGGAGACCCAGTACTTC
J: TRBJ2-7; V: TRBV18; size: -; D: TRBD2; CDR3: CASSPFSGGNGEQYF; DNA: TGTGCCAGCTCACCCTTTTCGGGGGGAAACGGGGAGCAGTACTTC
J: TRBJ1-1; V: TRBV30; size: -; D: -; CDR3: CAWRGRNTEAFF; DNA: TGTGCCTGGAGGGGGAGGAACACTGAAGCTTTCTTT
J: TRBJ2-2; V: TRBV4-2; size: -; D: -; CDR3: CASSQAISGELFF; DNA: TGTGCCAGCAGCCAGGCGATCTCCGGGGAGCTGTTTTTT
J: TRBJ2-3; V: TRBV9; size: -; D: -; CDR3: CASSVEDTDTQYF; DNA: TGTGCCAGCAGCGTAGAAGACACAGATACGCAGTATTTT
J: TRBJ1-1; V: TRBV6-1; size: -; D: TRBD1; CDR3: CASSRQGNTEAFF; DNA: TGTGCCAGCAGCCGACAGGGGAACACTGAAGCTTTCTTT
J: TRBJ2-3; V: TRBV28; size: -; D: -; CDR3: CASSALTDTQYF; DNA: TGTGCCAGCAGCGCCCTCACAGATACGCAGTATTTT
J: TRBJ1-5; V: TRBV6-1; size: medium-sized; D: TRBD1; CDR3: CASSEGAGGGNQPQHF; DNA: TGTGCCAGCAGTGAAGGGGCAGGGGGAGGCAATCAGCCCCAGCATTTT
J: TRBJ2-5; V: TRBV2; size: -; D: -; CDR3: CASAGGGGDEETQYF; DNA: TGTGCCAGCGCCGGAGGCGGGGGCGATGAAGAGACCCAGTACTTC
J: TRBJ2-1; V: TRBV9; size: -; D: TRBD2; CDR3: CASSQGLVTYNEQFF; DNA: TGTGCCAGCAGCCAGGGACTAGTGACCTACAATGAGCAGTTCTTC
J: TRBJ2-2; V: TRBV2; size: -; D: -; CDR3: CASLERPNTGELFF; DNA: TGTGCCAGCTTGGAACGACCGAACACCGGGGAGCTGTTTTTT
J: TRBJ1-3; V: TRBV18; size: -; D: TRBD1; CDR3: CASSPGTEGNTIYF; DNA: TGTGCCAGCTCACCTGGGACAGAAGGAAACACCATATATTTT
J: TRBJ1-1; V: TRBV5-1; size: -; D: -; CDR3: CASSLVGQYDTEAFF; DNA: TGCGCCAGCAGCTTGGTTGGACAGTATGACACTGAAGCTTTCTTT
J: TRBJ1-2; V: TRBV2; size: -; D: TRBD1; CDR3: CASSELRTGASNNYGYTF; DNA: TGTGCCAGCAGTGAGTTGAGGACAGGGGCGTCTAATAACTATGGCTACACCTTC
J: TRBJ2-1; V: TRBV7-3; size: once; D: -; CDR3: CASSPPTGVGSYNEQFF; DNA: TGTGCCAGCAGTCCTCCTACGGGGGTTGGCTCCTACAATGAGCAGTTCTTC
J: TRBJ2-4; V: TRBV7-9; size: -; D: TRBD1; CDR3: CASRGTGAIQYF; DNA: TGTGCCAGCAGGGGTACAGGGGCCATTCAGTACTTC
J: TRBJ2-3; V: TRBV5-1; size: -; D: -; CDR3: CASSFKDPADTQYF; DNA: TGCGCCAGCAGCTTCAAAGACCCTGCGGATACGCAGTATTTT